Presented here are 9 T cell receptor beta chains from one specimen sequenced in a study of blood T cells in healthy people across ages. Combining a sample-barcoded 5' primer with a J-beta primer mix, a second PCR ran for 7 to 11 cycles. TCRdb analysed the 5' RACE reads with MiXCR anew, one entry per CDR3 protein. The sample records some 880,000 distinct CDR3 sequences, 36% being singletons. Sequencing input: blood. These receptor sequences come from a man aged 18 to 35 in good health.

This clonotype was seen a handful of times. V is TRBV24-1 and J is TRBJ1-4; the D is unclear. The CDR3 length is 12 residues. Germline V lookup: CDR1 KGHDR, CDR2 SFDVKD. Between the trimmed V and J ends, which lost 11 bases and 5 bases, there was a span of 11 bases. This CDR3 reads CAKSGRNEKLFF. CDR3 nucleotides: TGTGCCAAATCGGGCAGAAATGAAAAACTGTTTTTT.

The genes are TRBV9 and TRBJ1-2; 7 bases match TRBD1. This CDR3 has 13 amino acids. J gave up 4 bases and V 3 bases, and 3 bases lay outside the gene matches. Looked up from germline, CDR1 is SGDLS and CDR2 is YYNGEE. The CDR3 spells CASSGRQGYGYTF. The CDR3 nucleotides read TGTGCCAGCAGCGGACGACAGGGCTATGGCTACACCTTC.

The rearrangement uses TRBV12-3 or TRBV12-4 and TRBJ2-3, with 7 bases aligning to TRBD1. Trimming removed 4 bases from V and 5 bases from J; junction bases left unmatched: 9. This CDR3 is built from 15 residues. CDR3 coding DNA: TGTGCCAGCAGTTCGACAGGGTGGGCTGAAGATACGCAGTATTTT. Protein sequence: CASSSTGWAEDTQYF.

The chain uses TRBV11-1 and TRBJ1-2; D may be TRBD1 (5 bases). CDR3 length equals 16 residues. The V gene's germline CDR1 is SGHAT and CDR2 FQDESV (reference sequence). The V and J ends lost 4 bases and 2 bases respectively, with 17 bases between them. The CDR3 reads CASSYSSTDPNYGYTF. As DNA, the CDR3 is TGTGCCAGCAGCTACTCCTCGACAGACCCCAACTATGGCTACACCTTC.

The rearrangement links TRBV11-2 to TRBJ2-7; the D is unclear. Germline CDR1 and CDR2: SGHAT and FQNNGV. There are 14 residues in the CDR3. Trimming left V 1 base short and J 0 bases short, with 7 bases between. CDR3 sequence: CASSLAQPSYEQYF. The CDR3 region has the DNA TGTGCCAGCAGCTTAGCACAGCCCTCCTACGAGCAGTACTTC.

The gene calls are TRBV6-5 and TRBJ2-3, with a weak D call TRBD1 (6 bases). The length of the CDR3 is 17 residues. Trimming took off 2 bases at V and 1 base at J, with 16 bases between the two ends. Germline CDR1 MNHEY, CDR2 SVGAGI. The CDR3 region has the DNA TGTGCCAGCAGTTACACAGCGTGGGGGCAGGGCACAGATACGCAGTATTTT. Its protein is CASSYTAWGQGTDTQYF.

This clonotype was seen many times. The V gene is TRBV20-1, the J gene TRBJ2-7, with unresolved D. Germline CDR1 and CDR2: DFQATT and SNEGSKA (reference sequence). Trimming removed 1 base at V and 2 bases at J, with 9 bases between. The CDR3 covers 13 residues. The CDR3 reads CSARVMGPYEQYF. DNA of the CDR3: TGCAGTGCTAGAGTCATGGGCCCCTACGAGCAGTACTTC.

This clonotype was detected a few times. The chain is built from TRBV2 and TRBJ2-7; 8 nucleotides match TRBD1. Trimming removed 6 bases from V and 6 bases from J; junction bases left unmatched: 4. Germline V gene lookup returns CDR1 SNHLY and CDR2 FYNNEI. This CDR3 has 12 residues. CDR3 nucleotides: TGTGCCAGCAGATCAGGGGGCGCCGAGCAGTACTTC. It specifies CASRSGGAEQYF. The full variable domain, with the rest looked up from reference TRBV2 and TRBJ2-7, is EPEVTQTPSHQVTQMGQEVILRCVPISNHLYFYWYRQILGQKVEFLVSFYNNEISEKSEIFDDQFSVERPDGSNFTLKIRSTKLEDSAMYFCASRSGGAEQYFGPGTRLTVT.

The chain joins TRBV20-1 to TRBJ1-5, with a possible D match to TRBD1 (5 bases). The germline V gene encodes CDR1 DFQATT and CDR2 SNEGSKA (reference sequence). The CDR3 loop spans 14 amino acids. V was pared by 2 bases and J by 6 bases, with 14 bases between. This CDR3 is CSARRGVTGQPQHF. The DNA for the CDR3 is TGCAGTGCTAGACGAGGGGTTACGGGTCAGCCCCAGCATTTT.